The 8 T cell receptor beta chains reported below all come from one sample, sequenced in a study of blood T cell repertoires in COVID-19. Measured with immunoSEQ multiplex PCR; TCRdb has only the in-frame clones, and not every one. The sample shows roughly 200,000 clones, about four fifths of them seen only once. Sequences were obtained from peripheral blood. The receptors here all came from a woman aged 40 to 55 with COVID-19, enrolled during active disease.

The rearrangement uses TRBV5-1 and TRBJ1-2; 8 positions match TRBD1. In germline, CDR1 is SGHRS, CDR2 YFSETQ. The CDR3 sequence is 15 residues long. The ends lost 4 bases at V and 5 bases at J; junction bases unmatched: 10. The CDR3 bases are TGCGCCAGCAGCCCGACAGGGGATTTTGGGTATGGCTACACCTTC. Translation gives CASSPTGDFGYGYTF. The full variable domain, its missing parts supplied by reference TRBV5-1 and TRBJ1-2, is KAGVTQTPRYLIKTRGQQVTLSCSPISGHRSVSWYQQTPGQGLQFLFEYFSETQRNKGNFPGRFSGRQFSNSRSEMNVSTLELGDSALYLCASSPTGDFGYGYTFGSGTRLTVV.

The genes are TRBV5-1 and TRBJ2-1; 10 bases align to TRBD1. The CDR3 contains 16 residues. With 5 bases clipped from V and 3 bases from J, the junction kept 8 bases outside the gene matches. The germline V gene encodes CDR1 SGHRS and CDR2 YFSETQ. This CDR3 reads CASSRGTGEDYNEQFF. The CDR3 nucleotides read TGCGCCAGCAGTCGAGGGACAGGGGAGGACTACAATGAGCAGTTCTTC.

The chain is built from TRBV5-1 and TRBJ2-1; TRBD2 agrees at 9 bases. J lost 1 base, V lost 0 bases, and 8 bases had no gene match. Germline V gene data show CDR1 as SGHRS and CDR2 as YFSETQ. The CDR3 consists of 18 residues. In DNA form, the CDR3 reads TGCGCCAGCAGCTTGGTCAGTAGCGGGAGATTATCCTACAATGAGCAGTTCTTC. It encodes CASSLVSSGRLSYNEQFF.

The CDR3 coding sequence is TGTGCCAGCGGACGACAGGTTATGAGGGACTACGAGCAGTACTTC. This translates into CASGRQVMRDYEQYF. The V gene is TRBV6-5, the J gene TRBJ2-7; possible D gene TRBD1, 6 bases. CDR3 size: 15 residues. Germline V lookup: CDR1 MNHEY, CDR2 SVGAGI. V gave up 8 bases and J gave up 3 bases, with 20 bases separating them.

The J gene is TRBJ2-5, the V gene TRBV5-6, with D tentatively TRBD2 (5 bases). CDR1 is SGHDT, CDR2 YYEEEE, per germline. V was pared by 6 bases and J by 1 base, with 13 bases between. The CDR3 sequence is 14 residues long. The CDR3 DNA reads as TGTGCCAGCACCCTGCTAGCTACCCAAGAGACCCAGTACTTC. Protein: CASTLLATQETQYF.

CDR3 loop: CASNTQGSKETQYF. Here the CDR3 DNA reads TGTGCCAGCAACACACAGGGGAGTAAAGAGACCCAGTACTTC. This sequence joins TRBV5-4 and TRBJ2-5; 7 bases are a match to TRBD1. The germline gives CDR1 SGHNT, CDR2 YYREEE (reference sequence). Germline trimming cut 6 bases from V and 3 bases from J; bases unmatched to any gene: 8. The CDR3 loop spans 14 amino acids.

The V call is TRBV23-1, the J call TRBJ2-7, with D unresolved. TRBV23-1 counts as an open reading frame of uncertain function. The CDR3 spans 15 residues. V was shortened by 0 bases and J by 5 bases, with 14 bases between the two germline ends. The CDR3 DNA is TGCGCCAGCAGTCAATCGGAAGGAGTAGTCGACGAGCAGTACTTC. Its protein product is CASSQSEGVVDEQYF.

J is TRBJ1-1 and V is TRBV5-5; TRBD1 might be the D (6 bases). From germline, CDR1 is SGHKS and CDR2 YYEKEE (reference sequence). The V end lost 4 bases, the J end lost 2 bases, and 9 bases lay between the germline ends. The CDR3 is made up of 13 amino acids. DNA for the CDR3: TGTGCCAGCAGCCGGGACACCAACACTGAAGCTTTCTTT. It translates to CASSRDTNTEAFF.